This T cell receptor beta chain was identified during a study of T cell changes during pregnancy in multiple sclerosis. The CDR3 runs to 14 residues. Germline CDR1 SGHRS, CDR2 YFSETQ. V lost 4 bases, J lost 1 base, and 4 bases stayed unmatched. The protocol was immunoSEQ multiplex PCR, while the TCRdb copy is restricted to in-frame clones and leaves out a portion. Of tens of thousands of clones detected, 90% to 95% appear once; the ten largest clones hold approximately 0.41%. The clonotype comes from a female donor with multiple sclerosis, enrolled in a pregnancy study. The sequencing here drew on CD4+ T cells from peripheral blood mononuclear cells, taken after pregnancy. V gene TRBV5-1 combines with J gene TRBJ2-5; 7 nucleotides align to TRBD1. CDR3 nucleotides: TGCGCCAGCAGCGTGGGACAGCCCCAAGAGACCCAGTACTTC. It encodes CASSVGQPQETQYF.